The 10 T cell receptor beta chains presented below share a single source sample, sequenced in a study of blood T cell repertoires in COVID-19. Method: immunoSEQ multiplex PCR; TCRdb's copy keeps in-frame clones and lacks some. Of 250,000 to 350,000 clones in the sample, around nine tenths were seen once. The sample consisted of peripheral blood. The receptor source for this set is an older woman with acute or convalescent COVID-19.

The J gene is TRBJ2-3, the V gene TRBV4-2; no clear D gene. In germline, CDR1 is LGHNA, CDR2 YNFKEQ. V was pared by 0 bases and J by 7 bases, with 8 bases between. CDR3 length equals 13 residues. CDR3 loop: CASSQEAENTQYF. The DNA of the CDR3 is TGTGCCAGCAGCCAAGAGGCCGAAAATACGCAGTATTTT.

The chain carries TRBV28 and TRBJ2-6; tentatively, D is TRBD2 (5 bases). The CDR3 length is 15 residues. Per the germline V gene, CDR1 is MDHEN and CDR2 is SYDVKM. V was cut by 5 bases and J by 4 bases, with 12 bases left in between. As DNA, the CDR3 is TGTGCCAGCAGTCCCTGGGAGTCGGGGGCCAACGTCCTGACTTTC. Translation: CASSPWESGANVLTF.

This rearrangement joins TRBV3-1 (or the pseudogene TRBV3-2) to TRBJ2-3; 8 bases agree with TRBD1. Germline-derived CDR1 and CDR2 are LGHDT and YNNKEL (reference sequence). The V and J ends lost 0 bases and 4 bases, in that order; junction bases with no gene match: 12. The CDR3 spans 18 residues. For the CDR3, the DNA is TGTGCCAGCAGCCAAGATCCGACCAGCCCAGGGGGCGCAGATACGCAGTATTTT. This codes for CASSQDPTSPGGADTQYF.

This chain links TRBV28 with TRBJ2-7; 10 bases are a match to TRBD2. The CDR3 runs to 16 residues. The ends lost 8 bases at V and 5 bases at J; junction bases unmatched: 15. In germline, CDR1 is MDHEN, CDR2 SYDVKM. The DNA for the CDR3 is TGTGCCAGCGGTTATTCCCTAGCGGGAGTGAGGAACGAGCAGTACTTC. Translating gives CASGYSLAGVRNEQYF. Variable domain in full (rest from reference TRBV28 and TRBJ2-7): DVKVTQSSRYLVKRTGEKVFLECVQDMDHENMFWYRQDPGLGLRLIYFSYDVKMKEKGDIPEGYSVSREKKERFSLILESASTNQTSMYLCASGYSLAGVRNEQYFGPGTRLTVT.

The chain carries TRBV5-1 and TRBJ2-3; 7 positions match TRBD2. Germline V CDR1 and CDR2: SGHRS, YFSETQ. V lost 4 bases to trimming and J lost 4 bases; unmatched junction nucleotides: 6. The CDR3 contains 14 residues. DNA of the CDR3: TGCGCCAGCAGCCTCGGACTAGTAGCAGATACGCAGTATTTT. It specifies CASSLGLVADTQYF. The whole variable domain, remainder taken from reference TRBV5-1 and TRBJ2-3, is KAGVTQTPRYLIKTRGQQVTLSCSPISGHRSVSWYQQTPGQGLQFLFEYFSETQRNKGNFPGRFSGRQFSNSRSEMNVSTLELGDSALYLCASSLGLVADTQYFGPGTRLTVL.

This CDR3 reads CASSLGVTSPYNEQFF. In DNA form, the CDR3 reads TGTGCCAGCAGCTTAGGCGTCACCTCGCCTTACAATGAGCAGTTCTTC. V usage is TRBV7-8 and J usage is TRBJ2-1; D remains unclear. CDR3 length equals 16 residues. CDR1 and CDR2 from the germline V gene are SGHVS and FQNEAQ. Trimming removed 1 base at V and 4 bases at J, with 14 bases between.

J is TRBJ2-5 and V is TRBV19, with 11 nucleotides matching TRBD2. Per germline, CDR1 LNHDA and CDR2 SQIVND (reference sequence). This CDR3 has 17 amino acids. The J segment lost 1 base and the V segment lost 3 bases, leaving 7 bases of the junction unmatched. The CDR3 spells CASSIDRLAGGQETQYF. The CDR3 region has the DNA TGTGCCAGTAGTATTGATAGGCTAGCGGGGGGCCAAGAGACCCAGTACTTC.

The V gene is TRBV28, the J gene TRBJ1-5; D not certain. Germline CDR1 is MDHEN and CDR2 is SYDVKM. The CDR3 has 13 residues. V was cut by 6 bases and J by 7 bases, with 13 bases left in between. CDR3 nucleotide sequence: TGTGCCAGCAGCTCTCGAAACATGCAGCCCCAGCATTTT. Its protein product is CASSSRNMQPQHF.

The CDR3 loop is CASRKFLAGGTQPQHF. DNA of the CDR3: TGTGCCAGCAGGAAATTCTTGGCAGGGGGCACACAGCCCCAGCATTTT. The rearrangement links TRBV27 to TRBJ1-5; 8 bases match TRBD1. V lost 6 bases and J lost 7; bases outside the gene matches: 14. The CDR3 contains 16 residues. Germline CDR1 is MNHEY and CDR2 is SMNVEV (reference sequence).

This clone occurred once. J is TRBJ1-4 and V is TRBV2; 8 bases match TRBD1. Germline CDR1 reads SNHLY; CDR2 reads FYNNEI. This CDR3 region has 15 residues. Trimming took 5 bases from V and 4 from J; bases not matched to a gene: 6. In DNA form, the CDR3 reads TGTGCCAGCAGTTTTGACAGGGGCAGTAATGAAAAACTGTTTTTT. Protein sequence: CASSFDRGSNEKLFF.